This TCR beta chain was sequenced during a study of T cell repertoires in cytomegalovirus infection. TCRdb passed the reads through MiXCR, listing each CDR3 protein once. The sample carries roughly 720,000 distinct CDR3 sequences, approximately 34% recorded once. Study-level results: The ex vivo response showed dominance by HLA-C-restricted CMV-specific TCR beta clonotypes. The cumulative frequency of public TCR beta families distinguished individuals who carried CMV together with the relevant HLA.

The CDR3 is made up of 15 amino acids. CDR1 is LNHDA, CDR2 SQIVND, per germline (reference sequence). V lost 3 bases, J lost 2 bases, and 13 bases lay in between. As regards this clonotype: What it binds is not known.

The receptor comes from a human donor in good health (CMV status not recorded). Some clones in this sample may be carry-over from other donors' samples. This chain links TRBV19 with TRBJ2-5; D perhaps matches TRBD1 (5 bases). Material for sequencing was PBMCs. CDR3 DNA: TGTGCCAGTAGTATGCAGGACACCATACAAGAGACCCAGTACTTC. This codes for CASSMQDTIQETQYF. Supplemented by reference TRBV19 and TRBJ2-5, the full variable domain reads DGGITQSPKYLFRKEGQNVTLSCEQNLNHDAMYWYRQDPGQGLRLIYYSQIVNDFQKGDIAEGYSVSREKKESFPLTVTSAQKNPTAFYLCASSMQDTIQETQYFGPGTRLLVL.